These 9 T cell receptor beta chains came from one sample sequenced in a study of blood T cell repertoires in COVID-19. Clones were read by immunoSEQ multiplex PCR, and TCRdb kept only the in-frame ones, dropping some. The sample has just over 350,000 clones, about 90% seen once. Material: PBMCs or T cells enriched from blood (not recorded which). The receptors stem from a woman aged 25-40 years who had recovered from COVID-19.

This clone has only one observation. V usage is TRBV5-1 and J usage is TRBJ1-6; maybe TRBD1 (6 bases). The V end lost 4 bases, the J end lost 6 bases, and 8 bases lay between the germline ends. This CDR3 has 13 residues. CDR1 is SGHRS and CDR2 is YFSETQ in the germline V gene. CDR3 sequence reads: CASSPDSNSPLHF. DNA for the CDR3: TGCGCCAGCAGCCCGGACAGTAATTCACCCCTCCACTTT.

This rearrangement joins TRBV30 to TRBJ2-5; D may be TRBD1 (5 bases). The CDR3 runs to 13 residues. CDR1 and CDR2 (germline): GTSNPN, SVGIG (reference sequence). V gave up 2 bases and J gave up 2 bases, with 9 bases separating them. In DNA form, the CDR3 reads TGTGCCTGGAGTAGGACAATTCAAGAGACCCAGTACTTC. It encodes CAWSRTIQETQYF.

This clone has a single count. The rearrangement joins TRBV5-4 to TRBJ1-2; no firm D call. The CDR3 sequence is 14 residues long. Looked up from germline, CDR1 is SGHNT and CDR2 is YYREEE (reference sequence). V gave up 5 bases and J gave up 4 bases, with 15 bases separating them. Here the CDR3 DNA reads TGTGCCAGCAGTCAACAAGGGAGAGGCTATGGCTACACCTTC. Encoded protein: CASSQQGRGYGYTF.

The chain joins TRBV30 to TRBJ2-1, with D perhaps TRBD1 (6 bases). The CDR3 has 16 residues. Per germline, CDR1 GTSNPN and CDR2 SVGIG (reference sequence). The ends were cut back, 0 bases at V and 0 bases at J, with 12 bases in the middle. CDR3 amino acids: CAWSVGQTSSYNEQFF. CDR3 in DNA: TGTGCCTGGAGTGTAGGACAGACGAGCTCCTACAATGAGCAGTTCTTC.

The V and J genes are TRBV28 and TRBJ2-1; 9 bases agree with TRBD2. This CDR3 comprises 15 residues. V was clipped by 0 bases and J by 9 bases; unmatched bases: 6. Germline V lookup: CDR1 MDHEN, CDR2 SYDVKM. CDR3: CASSLWREGHSEQFF. The CDR3 nucleotides read TGTGCCAGCAGTTTATGGCGGGAGGGCCACAGTGAGCAGTTCTTC.

DNA for the CDR3: TGCGCCAGCAGCATAGGCCTAAAGGGGTACGAGCAGTACTTC. It yields the protein CASSIGLKGYEQYF. V usage is TRBV5-1 and J usage is TRBJ2-7, with D maybe TRBD1 (5 bases). CDR1 is SGHRS and CDR2 is YFSETQ in the germline V gene. This CDR3 has 14 residues. The V end was cut by 4 bases, the J end by 4 bases, with 15 bases between.

This clone was counted between two and nine times. The chain uses TRBV6-1 and TRBJ1-5, with 7 bases lining up with TRBD1. The length of the CDR3 is 15 residues. CDR1 and CDR2 from the germline V gene are MNHNS and SASEGT. Trimming took 3 bases from V and 0 from J; bases not matched to a gene: 2. As DNA, the CDR3 is TGTGCCAGCAGTGACGGGACAGTTAGCAATCAGCCCCAGCATTTT. Protein: CASSDGTVSNQPQHF.

This clone was counted a single time. This chain links TRBV12-3 or TRBV12-4 with TRBJ1-4, with unresolved D. Trimming shortened V by 3 bases and J by 12 bases, and 11 bases separated the two germline ends. CDR3 length: 12 amino acids. DNA of the CDR3: TGTGCCAGCAGTTTGACCCGGAGGGAACTGTTTTTT. Its translation is CASSLTRRELFF.

J is TRBJ2-5 and V is TRBV5-1; D may be TRBD2 (5 bases). This CDR3 has 14 amino acids. Germline V gene sequence: CDR1 SGHRS, CDR2 YFSETQ. Trimming cost V 4 bases and J 4 bases, with 14 bases left between them. The CDR3 loop is CASSPGTSIETQYF. CDR3 in DNA: TGCGCCAGCAGCCCGGGAACCAGCATAGAGACCCAGTACTTC.